The clone carrying this TCR beta chain was counted between two and nine times. Its antigen is unknown. Healthy donors of bone marrow made up the group. The CDR3 length is 14 residues. CDR1 is SEHNR and CDR2 is FQNEAQ in the germline V gene (reference sequence). V lost 0 bases and J lost 6, with 11 bases in between. These data are taken from a study of cytomegalovirus exposure and HLA in healthy donors. This PCR relied on a set of 60 Vbeta primers and 13 Jbeta primers. Authors' data handling: As a later analysis found, there were approximately 80 million unique TCR beta chains, of which roughly 11 million were shared. Produced via immunoSEQ multiplex PCR; TCRdb's table is partial and in-frame only. D and trimming come from the DNA, and the V and J calls and clone size come from that table. There are about 130,000 clones in the sample; around 9% occur only once, and 6.5% to 8.5% lies in the top ten. Study results and limitations: Most CMV-associated TCR beta chains were later found to appear HLA-restricted.

The J gene is TRBJ1-1, the V gene TRBV7-9; D might be TRBD1 (6 bases). This TCR came from a woman in her thirties or forties in good health and CMV-seropositive. Sequencing was performed on PBMCs. The CDR3 protein is CASSLAGAVSEAFF. CDR3 nucleotides: TGTGCCAGCAGCTTAGCGGGGGCCGTCTCTGAAGCTTTCTTT.